This T cell receptor (beta chain) appears in the sequencing data of a study of control samples from healthy donors and cancer patients (dated by TCRdb to about 2020). The trim is 3 bases for V and 0 bases for J, with a gap of 18 bases between the germline ends. From the germline V gene (reference sequence), CDR1 is LNHDA and CDR2 is SQIVND. The CDR3 runs 19 amino acids, cysteine and phenylalanine included. The entry retains the CDR3 DNA only, 57 bases that are in frame from base 1. For this clone: Its antigen target is currently unknown. Base qualities are not provided; no much larger clone lies one nucleotide away.

Libraries were prepared through the immunoSEQ multiplex PCR assay. TCRdb retrieved this table from immuneACCESS and kept in-frame rearrangements only. Not all clones are present; in checked studies, unresolved V genes account for under half, and no reason is known for the remainder. This sample has some 150,000 clones in its table, and 96% of those were observed once. The ten largest clones capture approximately 1% of the sample. The material sequenced was blood. This TCR was recovered from a woman aged 30 to 39 in good health. Rearrangement joined TRBV19 to TRBJ2-6; tentative D gene TRBD1, with 6 bases matching. The DNA reads as follows: TGTGCCAGTAGTATTCGGGTAGGGGGAATGGGCTCTGGGGCCAACGTCCTGACTTTC. Translated, this gives CASSIRVGGMGSGANVLTF.